The 24 T cell receptor beta chains listed next were all sequenced from one sample in a study of blood T cell repertoires in COVID-19. Sequenced by immunoSEQ multiplex PCR; TCRdb stores in-frame clones only, minus some. This table has approximately 41,000 clones, 75% to 90% appearing once. The sequencing sample was made of peripheral blood. These receptors originate from a man aged 50 to 59 with active COVID-19.

The chain employs TRBV6-5 and TRBJ2-3; D uncertain. Germline V CDR1 and CDR2: MNHEY, SVGAGI. Trimming removed 0 bases from V and 8 bases from J, with 18 bases in between. CDR3 length equals 16 residues. This CDR3 is CASSYSQTSARATQYF. In nucleotides, the CDR3 is TGTGCCAGCAGTTACTCACAGACCTCCGCACGAGCTACGCAGTATTTT.

The chain couples TRBV6-2 or TRBV6-3 to TRBJ1-5; weak D call: TRBD1 (5 bases). The CDR3 is 14 amino acids. The germline V gene encodes CDR1 MNHEY and CDR2 SVGEGT. V lost 0 bases to trimming and J lost 4 bases, with 7 bases between them. The CDR3 is CASSYSRVNQPQHF. The CDR3 coding sequence is TGTGCCAGCAGTTACTCCAGGGTGAATCAGCCCCAGCATTTT.

The chain combines TRBV4-3 with TRBJ1-2; maybe TRBD1 (6 bases). This CDR3 contains 15 residues. V gave up 0 bases and J gave up 4 bases, with 12 bases separating them. Germline V gene sequence: CDR1 LGHNA, CDR2 YSLEER. The CDR3 region has the DNA TGCGCCAGCAGCCAAGAACAACTAGGGGGCTATGGCTACACCTTC. It codes for CASSQEQLGGYGYTF.

This chain connects TRBV9 to TRBJ2-3; 9 bases fit TRBD2. V gave up 4 bases and J gave up 1 base; unmatched junction bases: 7. The germline gives CDR1 SGDLS, CDR2 YYNGEE. The CDR3 is made up of 16 amino acids. The CDR3 region is CASSISGGRGTDTQYF. CDR3 nucleotides: TGTGCCAGCAGCATTTCGGGCGGGAGGGGCACAGATACGCAGTATTTT.

The chain uses TRBV3-1 (or the pseudogene TRBV3-2) and TRBJ2-5; 11 bases line up with TRBD2. The V gene end was trimmed by 4 bases and the J gene end by 1 base; junction bases not matched to a gene: 8. Germline V gives CDR1 LGHDT, CDR2 YNNKEL (reference sequence). The CDR3 consists of 17 residues. CDR3 amino acids: CASSRAGLAEFQETQYF. The CDR3 DNA is TGTGCCAGCAGCCGAGCGGGACTAGCGGAGTTCCAAGAGACCCAGTACTTC.

The rearrangement links TRBV21-1 to TRBJ1-5; the listed D gene, TRBD1, was not tested against the DNA. TRBV21-1 is marked as a pseudogene. The CDR3 contains 16 residues. CDR3 DNA sequence: TGTGCCAGCAGCAAAGTAGGCAGGCGCCTAAAGAAGCCCCAGCATTTT. Its protein product is CASSKVGRRLKKPQHF.

This clone came up once. The chain has TRBV12-3 or TRBV12-4 and TRBJ2-5; D unresolved. Trimming took off 4 bases at V and 7 bases at J, with 7 bases between the two ends. The CDR3 is 11 amino acids. The CDR3 region has the DNA TGTGCCAGCAGTTCCTCTGTGACCCAGTACTTC. This translates into CASSSSVTQYF.

This chain uses TRBV7-3 with TRBJ2-1; 8 bases are a match to TRBD2. The junction had 4 bases not matched to a gene; V was cut back by 2 bases and J by 4 bases. The V gene's germline CDR1 is SGHTA and CDR2 FQGTGA. The CDR3 length is 15 residues. CDR3 protein: CASSLGSGSYNEQFF. CDR3 bases: TGTGCCAGCAGCTTAGGGAGCGGGAGTTACAATGAGCAGTTCTTC.

J is TRBJ1-1 and V is TRBV7-2; D remains unclear. Germline V CDR1 and CDR2: SGHTA, FQGNSA. The CDR3 consists of 14 residues. V lost 5 bases to trimming and J lost 1 base, with 11 bases between them. The CDR3: CASSPAPGNTEAFF. Here the CDR3 DNA reads TGTGCCAGCAGCCCTGCGCCAGGGAACACTGAAGCTTTCTTT.

V gene TRBV12-3 or TRBV12-4 combines with J gene TRBJ1-3; D unclear. The CDR3 runs to 12 residues. Trimming left V 7 bases short and J 3 bases short, with 7 bases between. CDR3 residues: CASIGGGNTIYF. CDR3 DNA sequence: TGTGCCAGCATCGGAGGTGGAAACACCATATATTTT.

The chain has TRBV21-1 and TRBJ2-4; TRBD1, the table's D call, was not compared with the DNA. TRBV21-1 is flagged as a pseudogene. This CDR3 is 17 amino acids long. The CDR3 spells CASSKEGTGVAKNIQYF. In DNA, the CDR3 is TGTGCCAGCAGCAAAGAGGGGACAGGAGTAGCCAAAAACATTCAGTACTTC.

This sequence joins TRBV7-3 and TRBJ2-6; no definite D call. The CDR3 has 15 amino acids. Germline CDR1 SGHTA, CDR2 FQGTGA. V shed 4 bases and J shed 0 bases, with 7 bases lying between them. CDR3 in amino acids: CASSSFPSGANVLTF. DNA of the CDR3: TGTGCCAGCAGCTCGTTTCCCTCTGGGGCCAACGTCCTGACTTTC.

The V call is TRBV7-2, the J call TRBJ1-2; possible D gene TRBD1, 6 bases. The CDR3 consists of 12 residues. CDR1 and CDR2 from the germline V gene are SGHTA and FQGNSA. V gave up 5 bases and J gave up 8 bases, with 12 bases separating them. CDR3 coding DNA: TGTGCCAGCAGCCCAAATCAGGGGGGCTACACCTTC. Protein: CASSPNQGGYTF.

The chain employs TRBV12-5 and TRBJ2-3; 8 nucleotides align to TRBD1. CDR1 is LGHNT, CDR2 FRNRAP, per germline. This CDR3 spans 14 amino acids. With 6 bases clipped from V and 8 bases from J, the junction kept 10 bases outside the gene matches. The chain's CDR3 is CASGPGQADPTQYF. The CDR3 DNA sequence: TGTGCTAGTGGGCCGGGACAGGCCGATCCTACGCAGTATTTT. Drawing the rest from reference TRBV12-5 and TRBJ2-3, the complete variable domain is DARVTQTPRHKVTEMGQEVTMRCQPILGHNTVFWYRQTMMQGLELLAYFRNRAPLDDSGMPKDRFSAEMPDATLATLKIQPSEPRDSAVYFCASGPGQADPTQYFGPGTRLTVL.

V gene TRBV27 combines with J gene TRBJ2-1; 10 positions match TRBD1. Germline V lookup: CDR1 MNHEY, CDR2 SMNVEV (reference sequence). The V gene end was trimmed by 7 bases and the J gene end by 6 bases; junction bases not matched to a gene: 6. The CDR3 consists of 14 residues. The CDR3 protein is CASTRQGAGNEQFF. The CDR3, as DNA: TGTGCCAGCACTCGACAGGGGGCTGGCAATGAGCAGTTCTTC.

J is TRBJ2-5 and V is TRBV2; D is perhaps TRBD1 (5 bases). CDR1 is SNHLY and CDR2 is FYNNEI in the germline V gene. V lost 6 bases to trimming and J lost 2 bases, with 16 bases between them. This CDR3 is 15 amino acids long. The CDR3 spells CASRTGSMGQETQYF. CDR3 DNA sequence: TGTGCCAGCAGAACAGGAAGCATGGGGCAAGAGACCCAGTACTTC.

The CDR3 nucleotides are TGTGCCAGCAACCCGGGACAGGGCGGCTACGAGCAGTACTTC. Amino acid sequence: CASNPGQGGYEQYF. The V gene is TRBV19, the J gene TRBJ2-7; 9 bases are a match to TRBD1. Germline-derived CDR1 and CDR2 are LNHDA and SQIVND (reference sequence). The CDR3 is 14 amino acids. With 9 bases clipped from V and 3 bases from J, the junction kept 9 bases outside the gene matches.

The chain has TRBV27 and TRBJ1-2; 8 bases agree with TRBD1. Trimming took 5 bases from V and 2 from J; bases not matched to a gene: 4. The CDR3 sequence is 14 residues long. Germline loops: CDR1 MNHEY, CDR2 SMNVEV (reference sequence). CDR3: CASSVDRGNYGYTF. CDR3 sequence (DNA): TGTGCCAGCAGTGTAGACAGGGGAAACTATGGCTACACCTTC.

The chain couples TRBV11-2 to TRBJ2-5, with TRBD2 matching over 12 bases. Germline values: CDR1 SGHAT, CDR2 FQNNGV. V was pared by 1 base and J by 2 bases, with 8 bases of the junction left unmatched. The CDR3 extends over 18 amino acids. Here the CDR3 reads CASSLVGLAGGRQETQYF. The CDR3 DNA is TGTGCCAGCAGCTTAGTAGGGCTAGCGGGAGGGAGGCAAGAGACCCAGTACTTC. Full variable domain (outside the CDR3, taken from reference TRBV11-2 and TRBJ2-5): EAGVAQSPRYKIIEKRQSVAFWCNPISGHATLYWYQQILGQGPKLLIQFQNNGVVDDSQLPKDRFSAERLKGVDSTLKIQPAKLEDSAVYLCASSLVGLAGGRQETQYFGPGTRLLVL.

This chain uses TRBV7-9 with TRBJ2-7, with a tentative D call TRBD1 (6 bases). This CDR3 is 15 amino acids long. Germline lookup yields CDR1 SEHNR and CDR2 FQNEAQ (reference sequence). V lost 1 base to trimming and J lost 6 bases, with 16 bases between them. CDR3 protein: CASSLEEAGGLEQYF. In nucleotides, the CDR3 is TGTGCCAGCAGCTTAGAGGAGGCTGGGGGCCTCGAGCAGTACTTC. The full variable domain, completed using reference TRBV7-9 and TRBJ2-7, is DTGVSQNPRHKITKRGQNVTFRCDPISEHNRLYWYRQTLGQGPEFLTYFQNEAQLEKSRLLSDRFSAERPKGSFSTLEIQRTEQGDSAMYLCASSLEEAGGLEQYFGPGTRLTVT.

V gene TRBV7-9 combines with J gene TRBJ2-1; 8 nucleotides agree with TRBD2. The CDR3 loop spans 16 amino acids. V lost 3 bases, J lost 0 bases, and 4 bases stayed unmatched. CDR1 is SEHNR, CDR2 FQNEAQ, per germline (reference sequence). The CDR3 DNA reads TGTGCCAGCAGCTTCATAGCGGGGAGCTCCTACAATGAGCAGTTCTTC. Protein: CASSFIAGSSYNEQFF.

The rearrangement links TRBV2 to TRBJ1-1; D possibly corresponds to TRBD1 (6 bases). V gave up 1 base and J gave up 4 bases, with 16 bases separating them. The CDR3 is made up of 16 amino acids. Germline V gene lookup returns CDR1 SNHLY and CDR2 FYNNEI. This chain's CDR3 is CASSEGVRGRITEAFF. The CDR3 DNA sequence: TGTGCCAGCAGTGAAGGTGTGCGGGGGCGGATCACTGAAGCTTTCTTT.

This sequence joins TRBV19 and TRBJ1-2; 8 bases are shared with TRBD1. In germline, CDR1 is LNHDA, CDR2 SQIVND (reference sequence). V dropped 5 bases and J dropped 1; count of bases not matched to a gene: 3. The CDR3 spans 14 residues. The DNA of the CDR3 is TGTGCCAGTAGTTCTACAGGGGGTAACTATGGCTACACCTTC. It translates to CASSSTGGNYGYTF.

This clone appeared a few times. The chain has TRBV9 and TRBJ2-7, with 10 bases aligning to TRBD2. The CDR3 is 15 residues long. Trimming removed 0 bases from V and 4 bases from J; junction bases left unmatched: 4. Looked up from germline, CDR1 is SGDLS and CDR2 is YYNGEE. The CDR3 region is CASSVGTSGLYEQYF. The CDR3 DNA is TGTGCCAGCAGCGTAGGGACTAGCGGACTTTACGAGCAGTACTTC.